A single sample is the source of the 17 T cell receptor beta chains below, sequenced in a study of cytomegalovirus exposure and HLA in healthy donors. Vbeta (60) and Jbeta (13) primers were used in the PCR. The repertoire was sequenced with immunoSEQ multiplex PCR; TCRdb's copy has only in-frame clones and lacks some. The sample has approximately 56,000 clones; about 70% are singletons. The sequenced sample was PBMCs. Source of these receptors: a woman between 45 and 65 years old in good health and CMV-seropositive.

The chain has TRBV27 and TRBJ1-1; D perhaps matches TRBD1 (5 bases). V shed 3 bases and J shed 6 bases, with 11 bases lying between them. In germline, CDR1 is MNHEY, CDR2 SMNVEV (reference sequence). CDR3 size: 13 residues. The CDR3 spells CASSFQGKPEAFF. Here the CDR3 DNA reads TGTGCCAGCAGTTTCCAGGGTAAGCCTGAAGCTTTCTTT.

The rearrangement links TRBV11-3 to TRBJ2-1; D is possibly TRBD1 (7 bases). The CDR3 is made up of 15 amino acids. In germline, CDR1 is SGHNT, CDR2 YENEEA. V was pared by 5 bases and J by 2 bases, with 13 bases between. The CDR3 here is CASSRGGGTYNEQFF. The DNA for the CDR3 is TGTGCCAGCAGCCGAGGGGGCGGGACCTACAATGAGCAGTTCTTC.

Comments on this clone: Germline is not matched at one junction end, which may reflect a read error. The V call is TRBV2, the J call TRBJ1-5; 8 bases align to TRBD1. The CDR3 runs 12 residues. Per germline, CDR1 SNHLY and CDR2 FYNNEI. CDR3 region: CASSGTGRVESF. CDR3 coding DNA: TGTGCCAGCAGTGGGACAGGGAGAGTGGAAAGTTTT.

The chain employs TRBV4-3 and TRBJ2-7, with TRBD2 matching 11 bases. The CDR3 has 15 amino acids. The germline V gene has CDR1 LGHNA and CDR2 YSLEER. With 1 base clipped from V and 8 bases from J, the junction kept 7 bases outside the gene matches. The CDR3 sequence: CASSQGTSGSMKQYF. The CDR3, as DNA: TGCGCCAGCAGCCAAGGTACTAGCGGGAGTATGAAGCAGTACTTC.

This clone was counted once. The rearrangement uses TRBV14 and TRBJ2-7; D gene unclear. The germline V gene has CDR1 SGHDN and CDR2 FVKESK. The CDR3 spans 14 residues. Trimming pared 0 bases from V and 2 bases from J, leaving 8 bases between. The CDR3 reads CASSQDDSPYEQYF. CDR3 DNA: TGTGCCAGCAGCCAAGATGATAGCCCCTACGAGCAGTACTTC.

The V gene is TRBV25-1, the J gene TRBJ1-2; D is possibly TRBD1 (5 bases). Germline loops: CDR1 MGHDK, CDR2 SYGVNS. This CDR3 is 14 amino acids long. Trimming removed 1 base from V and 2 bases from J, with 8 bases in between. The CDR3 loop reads CASSELAGNYGYTF. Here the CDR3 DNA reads TGTGCCAGCAGTGAATTGGCAGGGAACTATGGCTACACCTTC.

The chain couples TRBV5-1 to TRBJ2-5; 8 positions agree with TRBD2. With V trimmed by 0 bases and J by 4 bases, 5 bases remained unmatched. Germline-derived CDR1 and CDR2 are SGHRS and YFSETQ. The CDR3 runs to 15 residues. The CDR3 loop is CASSLDGRAPETQYF. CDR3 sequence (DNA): TGCGCCAGCAGCTTGGACGGGAGGGCACCAGAGACCCAGTACTTC.

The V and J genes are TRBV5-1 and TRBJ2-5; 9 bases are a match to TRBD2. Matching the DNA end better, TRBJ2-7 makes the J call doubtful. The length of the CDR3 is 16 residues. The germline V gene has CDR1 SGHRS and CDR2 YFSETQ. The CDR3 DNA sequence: TGCGCCAGCAGCTTGGGGCGGGAGGGGGGAACCTACGAGCAGTACTTC. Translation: CASSLGREGGTYEQYF.

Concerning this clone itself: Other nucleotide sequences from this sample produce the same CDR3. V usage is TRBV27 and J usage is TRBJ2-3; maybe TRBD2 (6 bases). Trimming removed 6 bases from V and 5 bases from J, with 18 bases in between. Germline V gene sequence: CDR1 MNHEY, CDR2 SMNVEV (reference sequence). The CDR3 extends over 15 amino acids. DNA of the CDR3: TGTGCCAGCAGCTTCAGTGCGGGACGTGGAGATACGCAGTATTTT. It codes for CASSFSAGRGDTQYF.

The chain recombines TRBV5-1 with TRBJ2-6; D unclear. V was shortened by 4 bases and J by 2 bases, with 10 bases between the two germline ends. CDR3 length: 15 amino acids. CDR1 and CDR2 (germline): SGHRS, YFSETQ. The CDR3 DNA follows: TGCGCCAGCAGCAAGTCTAACCCTGGGGCCAACGTCCTGACTTTC. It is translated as CASSKSNPGANVLTF.

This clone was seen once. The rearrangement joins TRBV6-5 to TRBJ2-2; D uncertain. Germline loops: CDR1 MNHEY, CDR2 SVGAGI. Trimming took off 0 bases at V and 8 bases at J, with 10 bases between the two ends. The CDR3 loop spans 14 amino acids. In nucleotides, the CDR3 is TGTGCCAGCAGTTACTCACTCCAGAGGGGGGAGCTGTTTTTT. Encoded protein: CASSYSLQRGELFF.

As DNA, the CDR3 is TGTGCCAGCAGTGATACTTTTTACATAAGGACACTGGTTGGTGGCTACACCTTC. Translating gives CASSDTFYIRTLVGGYTF. V is TRBV2 and J is TRBJ1-2, with a possible D match to TRBD1 (5 bases). V dropped 3 bases and J dropped 7 bases, with 27 bases sitting between them. The germline gives CDR1 SNHLY, CDR2 FYNNEI. CDR3 size: 18 residues.

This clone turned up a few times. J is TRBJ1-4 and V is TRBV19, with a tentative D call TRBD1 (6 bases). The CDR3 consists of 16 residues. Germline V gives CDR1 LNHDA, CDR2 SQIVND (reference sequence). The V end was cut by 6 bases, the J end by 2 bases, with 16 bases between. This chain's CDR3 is CASRRKGGTTNEKLFF. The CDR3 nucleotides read TGTGCCAGTAGAAGGAAGGGGGGGACCACTAATGAAAAACTGTTTTTT.

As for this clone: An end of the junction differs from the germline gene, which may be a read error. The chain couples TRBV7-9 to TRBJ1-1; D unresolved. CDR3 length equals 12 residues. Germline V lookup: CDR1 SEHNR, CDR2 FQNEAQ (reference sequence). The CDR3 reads CSSSPKNTEAFF. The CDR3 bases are TGTTCCAGCAGCCCTAAGAACACTGAAGCTTTCTTT.

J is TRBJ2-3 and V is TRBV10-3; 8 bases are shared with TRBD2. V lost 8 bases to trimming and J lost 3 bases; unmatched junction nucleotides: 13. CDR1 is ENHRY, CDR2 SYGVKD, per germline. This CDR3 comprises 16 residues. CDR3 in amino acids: CAIGTRSGRSTDTQYF. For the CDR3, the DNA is TGTGCCATCGGAACGAGAAGCGGGAGATCGACAGATACGCAGTATTTT.

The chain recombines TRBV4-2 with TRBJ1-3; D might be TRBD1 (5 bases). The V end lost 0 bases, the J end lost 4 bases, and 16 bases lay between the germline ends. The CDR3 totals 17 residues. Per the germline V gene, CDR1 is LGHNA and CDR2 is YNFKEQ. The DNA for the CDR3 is TGTGCCAGCAGCCAAGAGTCGGTCAGCGGGACCGGAAACACCATATATTTT. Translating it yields CASSQESVSGTGNTIYF.

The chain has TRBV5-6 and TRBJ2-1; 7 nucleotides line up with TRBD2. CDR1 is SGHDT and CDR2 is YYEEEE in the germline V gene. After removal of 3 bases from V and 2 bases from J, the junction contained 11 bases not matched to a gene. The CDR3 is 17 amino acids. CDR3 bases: TGTGCCAGCAGCTCCTACGGGGAGGGGTTACCCTACAATGAGCAGTTCTTC. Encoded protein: CASSSYGEGLPYNEQFF.